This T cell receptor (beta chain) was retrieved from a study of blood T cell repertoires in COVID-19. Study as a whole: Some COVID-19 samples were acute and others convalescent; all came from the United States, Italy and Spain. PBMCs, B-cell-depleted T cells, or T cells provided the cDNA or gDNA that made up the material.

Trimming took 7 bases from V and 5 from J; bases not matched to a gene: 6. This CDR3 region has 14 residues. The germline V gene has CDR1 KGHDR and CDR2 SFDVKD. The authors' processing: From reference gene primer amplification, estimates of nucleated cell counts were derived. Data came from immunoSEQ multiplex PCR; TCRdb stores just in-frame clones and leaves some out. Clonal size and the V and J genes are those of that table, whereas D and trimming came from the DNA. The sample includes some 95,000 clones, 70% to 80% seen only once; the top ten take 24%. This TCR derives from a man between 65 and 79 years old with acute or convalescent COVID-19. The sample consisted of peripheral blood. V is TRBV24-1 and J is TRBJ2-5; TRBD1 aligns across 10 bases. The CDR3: CATRGTGEGETQYF. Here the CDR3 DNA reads TGTGCCACCAGGGGGACAGGGGAGGGGGAGACCCAGTACTTC.